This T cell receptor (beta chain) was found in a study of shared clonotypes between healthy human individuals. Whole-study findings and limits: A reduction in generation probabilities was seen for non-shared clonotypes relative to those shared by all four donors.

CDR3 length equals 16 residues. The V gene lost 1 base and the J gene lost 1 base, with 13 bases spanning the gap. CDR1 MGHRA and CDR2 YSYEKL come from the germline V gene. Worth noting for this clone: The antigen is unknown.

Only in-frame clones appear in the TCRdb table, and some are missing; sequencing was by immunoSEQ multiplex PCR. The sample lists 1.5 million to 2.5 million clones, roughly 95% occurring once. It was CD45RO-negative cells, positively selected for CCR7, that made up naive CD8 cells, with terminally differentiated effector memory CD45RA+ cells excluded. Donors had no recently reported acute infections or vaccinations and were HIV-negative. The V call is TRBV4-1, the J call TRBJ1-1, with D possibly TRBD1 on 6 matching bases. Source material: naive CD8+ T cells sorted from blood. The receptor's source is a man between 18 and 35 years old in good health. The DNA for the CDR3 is TGCGCCAGCAGCCAAGCACAGGGATATCGGAACACTGAAGCTTTCTTT. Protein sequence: CASSQAQGYRNTEAFF.